The entry below gives a single TCR beta chain sequence along with its context. Its antigen is currently unknown. Treatment described: roughly 19 received Ad26.COV2.S at low or high dose, single or two shots; several received placebo; per-sample allocation not given. Collection of samples fell on day 63 after the first vaccine or placebo injection. Profiled with immunoSEQ multiplex PCR; TCRdb holds only in-frame clones, not every one. The sample carries about 680,000 clones, roughly 90% recorded once. These data belong to a study of Ad26.COV2.S vaccination and SARS-CoV-2 variants. Study context: Donor was in the COV1001 Ad26.COV2.S trial arm. Once, or twice with 56 days between doses, Ad26.COV2.S was given intramuscularly.

Germline CDR1 is MNHEY and CDR2 is SVGAGI. With V trimmed by 7 bases and J by 8 bases, 11 bases remained unmatched. The length of the CDR3 is 15 residues. Overall study results and limits: Substantial response breadth was reportedly seen for spike-specific CD8+ and CD4+ T cells after vaccination. Placebo and vaccine recipients had non-spike TCR breadth that was similar.

This chain links TRBV6-5 with TRBJ1-4, with 9 bases that match TRBD1. Specimen: peripheral blood, collected in a trial of Ad26.COV2.S vaccine versus placebo. This TCR came from a person between 18 and 65 years old who received the Ad26.COV2.S COVID-19 vaccine or a placebo. The DNA of the CDR3 is TGTGCCAGCACCCTTCAACAGGACAGGGGCGAAAAACTGTTTTTT. Amino acid sequence: CASTLQQDRGEKLFF.